This entry is about one TCR beta chain. As yet, its antigen is unknown. Here immunoSEQ multiplex PCR was the method, and the copy in TCRdb shows in-frame clones only, minus some. This sample has 20,000 to 25,000 clones; around 76% occur once, and the top ten carry approximately 3.3%. This record belongs to a study of graft-versus-host responses after intestinal transplantation. Looking at the study overall: Recipients were all induced with anti-thymocyte globulin, then given tacrolimus and steroids for around 3 years.

Germline V gene data show CDR1 as SGHRS and CDR2 as YFSETQ. The CDR3 has 14 amino acids. Trimming removed 5 bases at V and 1 base at J, with 10 bases between. Processing released intraepithelial and lamina propria lymphocytes from the graft tissue. General observations from the study: Researchers found peak circulating GvH clone levels linked to early post-transplant HvG declines.

V gene TRBV5-1 combines with J gene TRBJ1-5; TRBD1 might be the D (5 bases). The sample was ileum tissue, taken 12 days after intestinal transplant. The TCR was taken from a human patient who received an intestinal transplant, so some T cells may come from the graft donor. CDR3 amino acids: CASSPGESNQPQHF. The CDR3 nucleotides are TGCGCCAGCAGTCCGGGGGAGAGCAATCAGCCCCAGCATTTT.